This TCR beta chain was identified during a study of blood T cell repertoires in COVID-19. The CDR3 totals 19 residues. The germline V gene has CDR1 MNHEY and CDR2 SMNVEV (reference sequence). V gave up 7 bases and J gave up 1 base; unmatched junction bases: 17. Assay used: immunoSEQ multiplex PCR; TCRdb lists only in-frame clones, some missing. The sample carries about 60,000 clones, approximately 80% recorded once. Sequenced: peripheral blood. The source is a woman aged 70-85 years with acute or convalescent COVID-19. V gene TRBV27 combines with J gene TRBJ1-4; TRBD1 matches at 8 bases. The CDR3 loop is CASIPWRTGRIITNEKLFF. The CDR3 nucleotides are TGTGCCAGCATCCCCTGGAGGACAGGGAGGATCATAACTAATGAAAAACTGTTTTTT.